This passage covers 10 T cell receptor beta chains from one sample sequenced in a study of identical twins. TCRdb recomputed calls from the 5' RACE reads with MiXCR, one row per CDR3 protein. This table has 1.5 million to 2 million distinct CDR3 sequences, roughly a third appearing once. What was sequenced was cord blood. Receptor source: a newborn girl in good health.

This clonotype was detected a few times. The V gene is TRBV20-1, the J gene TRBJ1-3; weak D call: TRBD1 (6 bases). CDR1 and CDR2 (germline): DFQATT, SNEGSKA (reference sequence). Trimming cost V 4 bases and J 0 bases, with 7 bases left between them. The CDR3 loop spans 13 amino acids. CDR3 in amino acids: CSAKQGSGNTIYF. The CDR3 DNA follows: TGCAGTGCTAAACAGGGCTCTGGAAACACCATATATTTT.

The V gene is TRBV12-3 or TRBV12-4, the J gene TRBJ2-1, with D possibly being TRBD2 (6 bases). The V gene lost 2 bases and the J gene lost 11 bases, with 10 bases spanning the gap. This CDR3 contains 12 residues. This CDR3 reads CASSLTREKQFF. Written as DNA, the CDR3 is TGTGCCAGCAGTTTAACTCGGGAGAAGCAGTTCTTC.

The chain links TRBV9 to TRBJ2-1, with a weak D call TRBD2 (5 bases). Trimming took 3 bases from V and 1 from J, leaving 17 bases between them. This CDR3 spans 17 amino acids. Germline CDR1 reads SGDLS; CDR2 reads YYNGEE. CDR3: CASSGVYGIGSYNEQFF. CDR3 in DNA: TGTGCCAGCAGCGGAGTATACGGGATTGGTTCCTACAATGAGCAGTTCTTC.

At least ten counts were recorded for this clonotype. CDR3 coding DNA: TGTGCCAGCAGTGGGGGGTCCAAAAACATTCAGTACTTC. Translating gives CASSGGSKNIQYF. The rearrangement uses TRBV2 and TRBJ2-4, with D possibly being TRBD1 or TRBD2 (5 bases each). CDR3 length: 13 residues. The ends were cut back, 4 bases at V and 2 bases at J, with 6 bases in the middle. Per germline, CDR1 SNHLY and CDR2 FYNNEI.

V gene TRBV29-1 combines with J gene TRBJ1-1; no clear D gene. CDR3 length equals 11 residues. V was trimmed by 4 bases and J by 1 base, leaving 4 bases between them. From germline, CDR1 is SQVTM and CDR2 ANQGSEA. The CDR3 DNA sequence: TGCAGCGTTGGCCCGAACACTGAAGCTTTCTTT. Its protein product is CSVGPNTEAFF.

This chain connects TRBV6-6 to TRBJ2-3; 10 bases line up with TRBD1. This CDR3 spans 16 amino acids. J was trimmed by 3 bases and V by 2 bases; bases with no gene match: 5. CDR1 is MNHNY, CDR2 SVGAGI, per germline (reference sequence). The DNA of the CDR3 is TGTGCCAGCAGTTACATAGGGGGACAGGGGACAGATACGCAGTATTTT. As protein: CASSYIGGQGTDTQYF.

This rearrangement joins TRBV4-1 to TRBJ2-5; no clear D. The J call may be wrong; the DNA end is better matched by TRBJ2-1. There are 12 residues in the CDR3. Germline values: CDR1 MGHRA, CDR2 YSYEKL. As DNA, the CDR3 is TGCGCCAGCAGCCGGTTCCAAGAGACCCAGTTCTTC. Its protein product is CASSRFQETQFF.

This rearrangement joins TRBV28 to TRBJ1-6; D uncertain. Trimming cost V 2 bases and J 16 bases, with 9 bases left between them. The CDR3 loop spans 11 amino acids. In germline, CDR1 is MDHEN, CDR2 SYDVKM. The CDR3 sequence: CASSLEGSLHF. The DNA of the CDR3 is TGTGCCAGCAGTTTAGAAGGGTCTCTCCACTTT. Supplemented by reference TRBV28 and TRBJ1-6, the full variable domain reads DVKVTQSSRYLVKRTGEKVFLECVQDMDHENMFWYRQDPGLGLRLIYFSYDVKMKEKGDIPEGYSVSREKKERFSLILESASTNQTSMYLCASSLEGSLHFGNGTRLTVT.

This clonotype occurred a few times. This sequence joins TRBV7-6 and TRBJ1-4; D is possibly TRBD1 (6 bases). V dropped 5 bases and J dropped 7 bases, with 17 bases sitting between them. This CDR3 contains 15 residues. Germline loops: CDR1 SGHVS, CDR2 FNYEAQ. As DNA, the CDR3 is TGTGCCAGCAGCCCACGGGGACAAAGGAGTGAAAAACTGTTTTTT. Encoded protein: CASSPRGQRSEKLFF.

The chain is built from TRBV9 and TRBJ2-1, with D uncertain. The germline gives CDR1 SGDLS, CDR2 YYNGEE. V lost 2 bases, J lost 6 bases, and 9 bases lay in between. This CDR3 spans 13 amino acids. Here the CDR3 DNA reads TGTGCCAGCAGCGTGGGTTCTCTCAATGAGCAGTTCTTC. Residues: CASSVGSLNEQFF.